A single sample is the source of the 10 T cell receptor beta chains below, sequenced in a study of cytomegalovirus exposure and HLA in healthy donors. Vbeta (60) and Jbeta (13) primers were used in the PCR. Some clones are missing from TCRdb's copy, which holds only in-frame ones; the method was immunoSEQ multiplex PCR. The data contain roughly 87,000 clones, 75% to 85% of them seen just once; the ten biggest clones take up roughly 14%. Input material: PBMCs. These receptors were collected from a woman aged 40 to 50 in good health and CMV-seropositive.

The V call is TRBV6-1, the J call TRBJ1-1; the D is unclear. The CDR3 totals 14 residues. Trimming removed 1 base from V and 2 bases from J, with 8 bases in between. Germline CDR1 MNHNS, CDR2 SASEGT. DNA for the CDR3: TGTGCCAGCAGTGAAGGAGCCGTTAACACTGAAGCTTTCTTT. This translates into CASSEGAVNTEAFF.

The chain links TRBV7-2 to TRBJ1-5; weak D call: TRBD1 (5 bases). V gave up 2 bases and J gave up 5 bases, with 16 bases separating them. CDR1 and CDR2 from the germline V gene are SGHTA and FQGNSA. The CDR3 consists of 16 residues. CDR3 sequence: CASSLWAGIQDQPQHF. The CDR3 nucleotides are TGTGCCAGCAGCTTATGGGCAGGGATCCAAGATCAGCCCCAGCATTTT.

The chain carries TRBV19 and TRBJ2-5; D gene ambiguous. The CDR3 is 12 amino acids. V was pared by 5 bases and J by 7 bases, with 11 bases between. Germline CDR1 is LNHDA and CDR2 is SQIVND (reference sequence). The CDR3 nucleotides are TGTGCCAGTAGTTCCCCTTCCGGGACCCAGTACTTC. Encoded protein: CASSSPSGTQYF.

The V gene is TRBV7-9, the J gene TRBJ1-1; perhaps TRBD1 as D (6 bases). CDR3 length: 12 residues. Germline lookup yields CDR1 SEHNR and CDR2 FQNEAQ (reference sequence). V lost 3 bases, J lost 9 bases, and 11 bases lay in between. CDR3: CASSFGDRKAFF. CDR3 sequence (DNA): TGTGCCAGCAGCTTTGGCGACAGGAAAGCTTTCTTT.

This clone appeared once. The gene calls are TRBV21-1 and TRBJ1-2. TRBV21-1 is a pseudogene segment. This CDR3 is built from 14 residues. The CDR3 is CASTNRGDLYGYTF. CDR3 sequence (DNA): TGTGCCAGCACCAATCGGGGGGACCTATATGGCTACACCTTC.

The genes are TRBV4-2 and TRBJ2-7; a possible D gene is TRBD1 (6 bases). V lost 9 bases to trimming and J lost 2 bases, with 20 bases between them. CDR3 size: 15 residues. Germline V lookup: CDR1 LGHNA, CDR2 YNFKEQ. Here the CDR3 reads CASAIDPTGTYEQYF. The CDR3 region has the DNA TGTGCCAGTGCTATAGATCCGACAGGTACCTACGAGCAGTACTTC.

The J gene is TRBJ2-2, the V gene TRBV4-2; D gene ambiguous. Germline loops: CDR1 LGHNA, CDR2 YNFKEQ. V lost 0 bases and J 5 bases, leaving 7 bases between the germline ends. CDR3 size: 14 residues. In DNA, the CDR3 is TGTGCCAGCAGCCAAGATCTGGAGACCGGGGAGCTGTTTTTT. It encodes CASSQDLETGELFF.

V gene TRBV9 combines with J gene TRBJ2-3; D might be TRBD2 (5 bases). CDR1 is SGDLS, CDR2 YYNGEE, per germline. The V gene lost 4 bases and the J gene lost 6 bases, with 12 bases spanning the gap. The CDR3 covers 13 residues. CDR3 in amino acids: CASSYRDDDTQYF. In nucleotides, the CDR3 is TGTGCCAGCAGCTACCGGGATGACGATACGCAGTATTTT.

The chain couples TRBV27 to TRBJ2-5, with D hard to call. The CDR3 spans 15 residues. CDR1 MNHEY and CDR2 SMNVEV come from the germline V gene (reference sequence). V lost 7 bases to trimming and J lost 1 base, with 16 bases between them. CDR3 amino acids: CASTTGLRGQETQYF. The CDR3 nucleotides read TGTGCCAGCACTACCGGGTTGCGAGGCCAAGAGACCCAGTACTTC.

The chain is built from TRBV10-3 and TRBJ2-1; 14 nucleotides agree with TRBD2. With V trimmed by 3 bases and J by 3 bases, 7 bases remained unmatched. Germline CDR1 is ENHRY and CDR2 is SYGVKD. The length of the CDR3 is 18 residues. CDR3: CAISDLGLAGGSYNEQFF. CDR3 nucleotide sequence: TGTGCCATCAGTGATCTAGGACTAGCGGGAGGAAGCTACAATGAGCAGTTCTTC.